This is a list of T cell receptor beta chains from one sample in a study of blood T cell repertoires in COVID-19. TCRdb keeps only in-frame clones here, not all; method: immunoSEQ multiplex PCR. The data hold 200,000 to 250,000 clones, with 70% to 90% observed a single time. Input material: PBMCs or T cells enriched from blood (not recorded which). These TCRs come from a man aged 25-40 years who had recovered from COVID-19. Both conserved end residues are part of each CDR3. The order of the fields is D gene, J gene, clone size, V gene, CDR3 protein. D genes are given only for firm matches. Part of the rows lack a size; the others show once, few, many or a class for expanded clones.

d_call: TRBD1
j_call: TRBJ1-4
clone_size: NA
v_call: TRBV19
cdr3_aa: CASRSQGAGEEKLFF

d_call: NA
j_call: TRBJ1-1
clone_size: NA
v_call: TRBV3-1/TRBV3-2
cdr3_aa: CASSREGIGAPEAFF

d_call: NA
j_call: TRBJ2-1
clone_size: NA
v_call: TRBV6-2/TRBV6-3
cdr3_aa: CASSYSPASVNEQFF

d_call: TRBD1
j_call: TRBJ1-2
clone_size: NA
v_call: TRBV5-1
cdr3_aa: CASSFGQGSYGYTF

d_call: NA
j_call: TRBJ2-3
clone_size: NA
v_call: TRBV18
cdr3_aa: CASSPYVGEADTQYF

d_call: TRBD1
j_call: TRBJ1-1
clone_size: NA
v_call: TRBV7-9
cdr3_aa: CASSPRQGNTEAFF

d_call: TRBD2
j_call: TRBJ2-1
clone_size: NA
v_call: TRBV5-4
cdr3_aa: CASSLGGTSGYNEQFF

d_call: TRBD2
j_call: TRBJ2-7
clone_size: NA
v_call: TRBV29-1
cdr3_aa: CSVAGGGSYEQYF

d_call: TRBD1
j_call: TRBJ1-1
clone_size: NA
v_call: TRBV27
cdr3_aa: CASSLGGGAMNTEAFF

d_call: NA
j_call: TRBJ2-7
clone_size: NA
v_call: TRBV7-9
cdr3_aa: CASSLRGVSYEQYF

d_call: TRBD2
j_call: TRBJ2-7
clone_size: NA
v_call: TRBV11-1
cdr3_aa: CASSLGVGGRYEQYF

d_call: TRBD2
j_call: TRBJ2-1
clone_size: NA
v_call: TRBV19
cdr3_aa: CASSRTSGGYNEQFF

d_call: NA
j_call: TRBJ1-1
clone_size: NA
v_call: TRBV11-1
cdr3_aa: CASSFSEAGNTEAFF

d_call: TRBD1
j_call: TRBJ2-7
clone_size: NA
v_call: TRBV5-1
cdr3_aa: CASGLSGTGLSEQYF

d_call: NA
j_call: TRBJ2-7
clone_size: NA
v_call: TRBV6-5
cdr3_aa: CASSRSTGTADEQYF

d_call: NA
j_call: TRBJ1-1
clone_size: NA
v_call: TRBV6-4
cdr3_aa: CASSDLVNTEAFF

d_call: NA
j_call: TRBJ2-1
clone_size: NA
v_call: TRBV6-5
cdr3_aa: CASSSGHNEQFF

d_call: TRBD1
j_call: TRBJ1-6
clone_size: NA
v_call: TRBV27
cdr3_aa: CASSPGQGGSPLHF

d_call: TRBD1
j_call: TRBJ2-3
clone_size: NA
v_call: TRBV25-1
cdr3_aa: CASSDWTGGLDTQYF

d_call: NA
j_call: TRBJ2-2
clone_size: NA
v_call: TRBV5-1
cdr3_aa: CASRGEGGELFF

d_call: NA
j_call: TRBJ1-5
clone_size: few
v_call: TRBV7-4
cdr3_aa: CASSAAYGGGSNQPQHF

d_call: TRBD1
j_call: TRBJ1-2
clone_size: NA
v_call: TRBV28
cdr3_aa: CASKRGQVAYGYTF

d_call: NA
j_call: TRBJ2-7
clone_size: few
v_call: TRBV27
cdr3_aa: CASSIRAYEQYF

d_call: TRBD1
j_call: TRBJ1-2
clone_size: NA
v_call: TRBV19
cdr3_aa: CASSTDRAKRYGYTF

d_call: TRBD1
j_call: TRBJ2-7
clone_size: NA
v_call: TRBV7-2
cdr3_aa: CASSFMAGQGGYEQYF

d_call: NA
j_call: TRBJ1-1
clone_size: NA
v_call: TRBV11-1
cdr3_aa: CASSLEAIRNTEAFF

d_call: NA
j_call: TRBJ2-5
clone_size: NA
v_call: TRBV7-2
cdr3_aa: CASSLVSARPQQETQYF

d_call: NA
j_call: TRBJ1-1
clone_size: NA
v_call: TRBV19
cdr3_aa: CASSILINRNTEAFF

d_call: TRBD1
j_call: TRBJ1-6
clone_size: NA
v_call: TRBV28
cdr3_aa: CASSLAGGYNSPLHF

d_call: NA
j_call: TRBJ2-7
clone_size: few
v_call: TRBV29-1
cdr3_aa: CSVQRRLFYEQYF

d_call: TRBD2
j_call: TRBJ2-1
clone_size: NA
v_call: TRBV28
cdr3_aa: CASSSTAGGEFF

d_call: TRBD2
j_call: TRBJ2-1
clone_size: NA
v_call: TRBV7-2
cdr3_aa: CASSLSGTSGHNEQFF

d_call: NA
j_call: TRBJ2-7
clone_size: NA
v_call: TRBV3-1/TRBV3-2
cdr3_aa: CASRHKEQYF

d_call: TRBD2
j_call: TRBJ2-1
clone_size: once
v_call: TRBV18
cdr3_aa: CASSPTSGGDNEQFF

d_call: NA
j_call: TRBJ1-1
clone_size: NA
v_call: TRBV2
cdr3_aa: CASREPVSVSEAFF

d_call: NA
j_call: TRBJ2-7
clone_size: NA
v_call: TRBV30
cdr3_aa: CAWSQDGERGYEQYF

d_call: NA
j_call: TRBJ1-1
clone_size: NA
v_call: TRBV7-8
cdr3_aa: CASSVRRGTEAFF

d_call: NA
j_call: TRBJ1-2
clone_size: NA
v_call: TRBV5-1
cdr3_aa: CASSLGMGLRVGNYGYTF

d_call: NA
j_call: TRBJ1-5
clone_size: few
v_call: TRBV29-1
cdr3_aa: CSVHKQGRQPQHF

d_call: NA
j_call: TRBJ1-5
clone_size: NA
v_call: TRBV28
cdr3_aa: CAITGSGNQPQHF

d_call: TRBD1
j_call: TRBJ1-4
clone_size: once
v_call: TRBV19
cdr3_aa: CASSTRDSNEKLFF

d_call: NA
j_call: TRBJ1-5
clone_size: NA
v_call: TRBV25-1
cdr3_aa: CASSLSTLNQPQHF

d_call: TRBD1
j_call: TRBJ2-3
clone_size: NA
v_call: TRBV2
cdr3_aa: CASKVNGPGTGSDTQYF

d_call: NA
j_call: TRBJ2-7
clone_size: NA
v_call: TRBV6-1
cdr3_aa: CASSDLDRREQYF

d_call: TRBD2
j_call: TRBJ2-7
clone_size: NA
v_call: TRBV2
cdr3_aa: CASNRGGTYEQYF

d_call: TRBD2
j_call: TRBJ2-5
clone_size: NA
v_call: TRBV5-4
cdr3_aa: CASRPPSGRAETQYF

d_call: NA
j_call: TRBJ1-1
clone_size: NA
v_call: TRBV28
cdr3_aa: CASSQPRVAEAFF

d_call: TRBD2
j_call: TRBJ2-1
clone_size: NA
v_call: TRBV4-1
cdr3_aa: CASSQRLAGEYNEQFF

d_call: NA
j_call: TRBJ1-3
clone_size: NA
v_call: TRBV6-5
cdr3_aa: CASSYFGPSGNTIYF

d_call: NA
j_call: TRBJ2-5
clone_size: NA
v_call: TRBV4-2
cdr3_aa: CASSQESGEGTQYF

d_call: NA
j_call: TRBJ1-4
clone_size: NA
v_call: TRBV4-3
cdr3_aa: CASSQDSAGFGGNEKLFF

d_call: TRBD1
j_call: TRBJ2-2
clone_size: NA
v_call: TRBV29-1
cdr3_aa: CSVYGRGRESTGELFF

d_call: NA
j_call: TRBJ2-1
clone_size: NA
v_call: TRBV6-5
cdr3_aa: CASSYRDTTYNEQFF

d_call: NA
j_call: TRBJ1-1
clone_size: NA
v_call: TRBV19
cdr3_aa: CASSRGGDRSTEAFF

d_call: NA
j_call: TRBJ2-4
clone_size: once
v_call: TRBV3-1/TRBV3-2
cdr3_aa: CASSQGGGFTKNIQYF

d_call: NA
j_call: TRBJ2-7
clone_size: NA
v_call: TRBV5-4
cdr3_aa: CASSFRSGDYEQYF

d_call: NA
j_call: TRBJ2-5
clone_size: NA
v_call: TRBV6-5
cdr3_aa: CASSYSGGEVGETQYF